The clone carrying this T cell receptor (beta chain) was detected once. Its antigen is still unknown. This sample is part of a study of cytomegalovirus exposure and HLA in healthy donors. About the research overall: In an earlier analysis, 117 million unique TCR beta sequences were found from approximately 190 million T cells. The early release's HLA-typed donors yielded some 85 million unique TCRs. Study findings and constraints: Productive status was seen about 90% or about 30% of the time for most TCR beta V segments in an earlier analysis.

It was with 60 Vbeta and 13 Jbeta primers that the PCR ran. The protocol was immunoSEQ multiplex PCR, while the TCRdb copy is restricted to in-frame clones and leaves out a portion. The sample has over 100,000 clones; about 72% are singletons. Sequenced: PBMCs. The receptor comes from a female donor in good health and CMV-seronegative.

The CDR3 loop reads CASSLVSGGGFSGANVLTF. DNA for the CDR3: TGCGCCAGCAGCTTGGTTTCAGGGGGCGGTTTCTCTGGGGCCAACGTCCTGACTTTC. V is TRBV5-1 and J is TRBJ2-6; 8 bases line up with TRBD1. Unmatched junction bases numbered 8, after V lost 0 bases and J lost 0 bases. In germline, CDR1 is SGHRS, CDR2 YFSETQ. This CDR3 comprises 19 residues.